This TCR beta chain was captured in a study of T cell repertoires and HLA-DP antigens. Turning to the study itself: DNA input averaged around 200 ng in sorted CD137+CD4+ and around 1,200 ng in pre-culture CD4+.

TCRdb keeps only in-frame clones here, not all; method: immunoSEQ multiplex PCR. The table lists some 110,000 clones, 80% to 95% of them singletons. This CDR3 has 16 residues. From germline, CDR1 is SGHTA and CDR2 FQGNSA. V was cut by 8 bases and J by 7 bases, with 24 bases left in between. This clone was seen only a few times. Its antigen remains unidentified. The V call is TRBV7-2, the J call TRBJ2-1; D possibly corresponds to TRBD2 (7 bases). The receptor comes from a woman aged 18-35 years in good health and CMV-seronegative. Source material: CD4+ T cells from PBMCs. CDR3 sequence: CASLQTGRGGGNEQFF. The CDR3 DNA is TGTGCCAGCCTCCAAACAGGAAGAGGGGGGGGTAATGAGCAGTTCTTC.